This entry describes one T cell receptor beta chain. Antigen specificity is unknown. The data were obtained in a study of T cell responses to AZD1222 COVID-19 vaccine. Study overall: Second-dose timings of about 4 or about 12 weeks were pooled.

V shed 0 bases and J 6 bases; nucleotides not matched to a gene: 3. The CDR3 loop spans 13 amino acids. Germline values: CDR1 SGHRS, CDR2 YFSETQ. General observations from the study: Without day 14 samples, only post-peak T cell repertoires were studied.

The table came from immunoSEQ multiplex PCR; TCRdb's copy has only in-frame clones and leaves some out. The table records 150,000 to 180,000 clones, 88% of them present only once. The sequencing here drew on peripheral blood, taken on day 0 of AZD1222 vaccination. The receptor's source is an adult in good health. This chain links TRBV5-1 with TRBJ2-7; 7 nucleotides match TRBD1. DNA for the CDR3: TGCGCCAGCAGCTTGGACAGGGGTGGCGAGCAGTACTTC. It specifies CASSLDRGGEQYF.